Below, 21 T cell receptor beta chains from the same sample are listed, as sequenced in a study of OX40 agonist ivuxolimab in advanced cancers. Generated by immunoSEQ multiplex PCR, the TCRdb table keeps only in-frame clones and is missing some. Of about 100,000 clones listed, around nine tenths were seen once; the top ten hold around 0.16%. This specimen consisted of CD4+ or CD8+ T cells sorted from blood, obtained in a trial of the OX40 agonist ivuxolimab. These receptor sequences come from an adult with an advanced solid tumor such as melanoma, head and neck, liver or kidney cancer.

The CDR3 is CASSRRDLSYEQYF. The DNA for the CDR3 is TGCGCCAGCAGCCGACGGGACCTCTCCTACGAGCAGTACTTC. The chain has TRBV5-1 and TRBJ2-7; D is perhaps TRBD1 or TRBD2 (5 bases each). Germline values: CDR1 SGHRS, CDR2 YFSETQ. The CDR3 is 14 residues long. Trimming removed 4 bases from V and 0 bases from J, with 11 bases in between. The full variable domain, with the rest looked up from reference TRBV5-1 and TRBJ2-7, is KAGVTQTPRYLIKTRGQQVTLSCSPISGHRSVSWYQQTPGQGLQFLFEYFSETQRNKGNFPGRFSGRQFSNSRSEMNVSTLELGDSALYLCASSRRDLSYEQYFGPGTRLTVT.

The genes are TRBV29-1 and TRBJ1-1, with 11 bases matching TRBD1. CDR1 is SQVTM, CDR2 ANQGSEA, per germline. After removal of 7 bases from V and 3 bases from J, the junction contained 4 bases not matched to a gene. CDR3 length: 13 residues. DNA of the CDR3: TGCAGCGGGACAGGGGGCGCAGACACTGAAGCTTTCTTT. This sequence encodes CSGTGGADTEAFF.

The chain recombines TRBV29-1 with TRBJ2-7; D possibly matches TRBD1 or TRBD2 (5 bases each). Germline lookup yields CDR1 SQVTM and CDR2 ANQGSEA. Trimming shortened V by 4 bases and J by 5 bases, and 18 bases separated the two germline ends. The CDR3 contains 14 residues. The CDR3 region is CSVGGRTPGHEQYF. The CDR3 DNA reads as TGCAGCGTTGGAGGCAGGACACCGGGGCACGAGCAGTACTTC.

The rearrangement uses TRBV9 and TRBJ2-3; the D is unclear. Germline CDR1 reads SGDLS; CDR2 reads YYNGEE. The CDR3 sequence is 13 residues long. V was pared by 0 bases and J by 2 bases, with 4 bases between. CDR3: CASSVGVTDTQYF. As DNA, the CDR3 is TGTGCCAGCAGCGTAGGGGTCACAGATACGCAGTATTTT.

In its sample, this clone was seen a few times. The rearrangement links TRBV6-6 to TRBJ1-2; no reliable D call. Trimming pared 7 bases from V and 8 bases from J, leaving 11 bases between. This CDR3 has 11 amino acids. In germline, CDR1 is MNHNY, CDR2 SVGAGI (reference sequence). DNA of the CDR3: TGTGCCAGCAAGGAGATAGGGGGCTACACCTTC. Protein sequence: CASKEIGGYTF.

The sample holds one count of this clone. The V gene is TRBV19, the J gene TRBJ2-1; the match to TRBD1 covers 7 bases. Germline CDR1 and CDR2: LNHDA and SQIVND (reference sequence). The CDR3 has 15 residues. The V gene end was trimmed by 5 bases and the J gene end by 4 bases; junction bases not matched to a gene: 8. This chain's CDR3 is CASSGRTGRYNEQFF. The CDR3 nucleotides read TGTGCCAGTAGTGGGCGGACAGGAAGGTACAATGAGCAGTTCTTC. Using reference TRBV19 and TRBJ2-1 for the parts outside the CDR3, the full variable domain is DGGITQSPKYLFRKEGQNVTLSCEQNLNHDAMYWYRQDPGQGLRLIYYSQIVNDFQKGDIAEGYSVSREKKESFPLTVTSAQKNPTAFYLCASSGRTGRYNEQFFGPGTRLTVL.

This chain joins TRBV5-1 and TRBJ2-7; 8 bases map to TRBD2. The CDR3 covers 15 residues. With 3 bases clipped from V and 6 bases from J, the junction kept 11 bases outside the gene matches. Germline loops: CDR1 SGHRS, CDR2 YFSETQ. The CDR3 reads CASSYPGRATGEQYF. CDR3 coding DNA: TGCGCCAGCAGCTATCCCGGGAGGGCCACGGGCGAGCAGTACTTC.

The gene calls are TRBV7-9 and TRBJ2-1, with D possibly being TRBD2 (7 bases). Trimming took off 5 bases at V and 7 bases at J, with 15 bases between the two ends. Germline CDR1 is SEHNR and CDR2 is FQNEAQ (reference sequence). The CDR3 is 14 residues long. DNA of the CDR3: TGTGCCAGCAGCCTGGGGGGGCCGGGAAATGAGCAGTTCTTC. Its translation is CASSLGGPGNEQFF.

Written as DNA, the CDR3 is TGCAGCGTTGAGCGGCTAGCGGGAGGACGAACCTCCTACAATGAGCAGTTCTTC. Protein: CSVERLAGGRTSYNEQFF. The rearrangement joins TRBV29-1 to TRBJ2-1, with TRBD2 identical over 11 bases. The V gene's germline CDR1 is SQVTM and CDR2 ANQGSEA. This CDR3 spans 18 amino acids. V trimming: 3 bases; J trimming: 0 bases; junction bases outside the gene matches: 10.

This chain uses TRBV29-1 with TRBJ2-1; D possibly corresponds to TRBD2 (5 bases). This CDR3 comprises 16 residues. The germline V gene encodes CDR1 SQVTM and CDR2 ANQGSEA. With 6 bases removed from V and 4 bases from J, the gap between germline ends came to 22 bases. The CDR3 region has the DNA TGCAGCGTCAGGATTGATTTGGTCGGGAAGTACAATGAGCAGTTCTTC. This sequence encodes CSVRIDLVGKYNEQFF.

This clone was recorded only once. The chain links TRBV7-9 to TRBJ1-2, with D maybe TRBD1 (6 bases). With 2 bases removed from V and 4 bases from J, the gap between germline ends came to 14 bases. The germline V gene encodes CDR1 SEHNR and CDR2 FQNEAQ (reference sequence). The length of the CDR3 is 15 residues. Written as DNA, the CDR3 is TGTGCCAGCAGCTTATCGGGACAAATCTCCTATGGCTACACCTTC. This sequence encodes CASSLSGQISYGYTF.

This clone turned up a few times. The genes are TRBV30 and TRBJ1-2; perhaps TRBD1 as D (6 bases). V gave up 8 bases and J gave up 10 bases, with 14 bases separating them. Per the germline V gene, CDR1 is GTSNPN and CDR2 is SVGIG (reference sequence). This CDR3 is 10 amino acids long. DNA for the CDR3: TGTGCCGGAAGGGGGAGGGACTACACCTTC. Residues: CAGRGRDYTF.

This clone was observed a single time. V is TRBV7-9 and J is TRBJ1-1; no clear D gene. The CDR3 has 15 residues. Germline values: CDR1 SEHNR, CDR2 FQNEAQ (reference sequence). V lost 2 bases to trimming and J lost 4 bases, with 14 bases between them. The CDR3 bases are TGTGCCAGCAGCTTACTCGGGATGTTGGGCACTGAAGCTTTCTTT. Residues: CASSLLGMLGTEAFF.

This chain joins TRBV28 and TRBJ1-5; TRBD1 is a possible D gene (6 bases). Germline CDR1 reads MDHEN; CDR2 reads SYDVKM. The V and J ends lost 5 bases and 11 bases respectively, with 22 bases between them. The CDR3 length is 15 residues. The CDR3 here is CASSTPTGAKVTQHF. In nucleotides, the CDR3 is TGTGCCAGCAGTACACCCACGGGGGCCAAGGTGACCCAGCATTTT.

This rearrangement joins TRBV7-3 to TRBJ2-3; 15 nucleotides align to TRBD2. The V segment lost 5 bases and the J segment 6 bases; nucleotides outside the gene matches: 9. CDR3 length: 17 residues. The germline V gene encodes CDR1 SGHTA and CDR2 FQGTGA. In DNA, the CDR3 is TGTGCCAGCAGCCCTAAGGGACTAGCGGGAGGTTTGGATACGCAGTATTTT. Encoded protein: CASSPKGLAGGLDTQYF.

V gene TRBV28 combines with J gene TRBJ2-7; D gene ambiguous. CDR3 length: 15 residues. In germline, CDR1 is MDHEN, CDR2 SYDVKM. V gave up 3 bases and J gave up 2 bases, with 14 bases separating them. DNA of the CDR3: TGTGCCAGCAGTTTCGGCCAGACAAGAGCCTACGAGCAGTACTTC. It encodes CASSFGQTRAYEQYF.

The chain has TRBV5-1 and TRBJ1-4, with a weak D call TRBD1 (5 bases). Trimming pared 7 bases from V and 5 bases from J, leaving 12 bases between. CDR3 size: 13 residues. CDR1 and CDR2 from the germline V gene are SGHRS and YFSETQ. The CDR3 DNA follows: TGCGCCAGCGCATCAGACAGAAATGAAAAACTGTTTTTT. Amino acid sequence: CASASDRNEKLFF.

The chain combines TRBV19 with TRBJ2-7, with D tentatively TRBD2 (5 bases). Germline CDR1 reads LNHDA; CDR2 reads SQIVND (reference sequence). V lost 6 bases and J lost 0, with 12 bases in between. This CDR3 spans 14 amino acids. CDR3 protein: CASSKTGNSYEQYF. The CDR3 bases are TGTGCCAGTAGCAAAACCGGGAACTCCTACGAGCAGTACTTC.

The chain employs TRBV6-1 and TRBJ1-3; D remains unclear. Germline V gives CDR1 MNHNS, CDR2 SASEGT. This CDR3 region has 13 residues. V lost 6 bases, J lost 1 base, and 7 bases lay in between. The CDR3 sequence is CASSSRSGNTIYF. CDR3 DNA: TGTGCCAGCAGCAGTCGGTCTGGAAACACCATATATTTT.

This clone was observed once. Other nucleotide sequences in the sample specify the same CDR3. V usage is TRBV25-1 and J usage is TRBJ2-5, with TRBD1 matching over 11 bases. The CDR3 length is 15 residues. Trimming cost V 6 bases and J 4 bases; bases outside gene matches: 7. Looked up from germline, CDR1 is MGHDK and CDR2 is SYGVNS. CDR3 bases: TGTGCCAGCAGCGCTCCCGGGACAGGGGGAGAGACCCAGTACTTC. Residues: CASSAPGTGGETQYF.

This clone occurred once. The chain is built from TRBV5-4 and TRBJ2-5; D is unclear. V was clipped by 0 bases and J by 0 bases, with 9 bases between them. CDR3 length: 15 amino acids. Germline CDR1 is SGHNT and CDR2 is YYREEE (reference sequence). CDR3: CASSLEPRYQETQYF. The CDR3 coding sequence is TGTGCCAGCAGCTTGGAACCTAGGTACCAAGAGACCCAGTACTTC.